This paragraph covers one TCR beta chain sequence. The sample comes from a study of blood T cell repertoires in COVID-19. Study processing details: Estimated nucleated cell counts came from reference gene primer amplification. The protocol was immunoSEQ multiplex PCR, while the TCRdb copy is restricted to in-frame clones and leaves out a portion. For V, J and clone size, that table is used; D and trimming come from the DNA. Here the sample spans roughly 16,000 clones, approximately 93% being singletons. The CDR3 has 14 residues. The V and J ends lost 2 bases and 3 bases respectively, with 7 bases between them. Germline CDR1 reads LGHNA; CDR2 reads YSLEER.

The rearrangement joins TRBV4-3 to TRBJ2-2, with D unclear. Sequenced material: peripheral blood. The TCR was taken from a human donor in a cohort sampled during active COVID-19. CDR3 protein: CASSQYQYTGELFF. CDR3 in DNA: TGCGCCAGCAGCCAATATCAGTACACCGGGGAGCTGTTTTTT.